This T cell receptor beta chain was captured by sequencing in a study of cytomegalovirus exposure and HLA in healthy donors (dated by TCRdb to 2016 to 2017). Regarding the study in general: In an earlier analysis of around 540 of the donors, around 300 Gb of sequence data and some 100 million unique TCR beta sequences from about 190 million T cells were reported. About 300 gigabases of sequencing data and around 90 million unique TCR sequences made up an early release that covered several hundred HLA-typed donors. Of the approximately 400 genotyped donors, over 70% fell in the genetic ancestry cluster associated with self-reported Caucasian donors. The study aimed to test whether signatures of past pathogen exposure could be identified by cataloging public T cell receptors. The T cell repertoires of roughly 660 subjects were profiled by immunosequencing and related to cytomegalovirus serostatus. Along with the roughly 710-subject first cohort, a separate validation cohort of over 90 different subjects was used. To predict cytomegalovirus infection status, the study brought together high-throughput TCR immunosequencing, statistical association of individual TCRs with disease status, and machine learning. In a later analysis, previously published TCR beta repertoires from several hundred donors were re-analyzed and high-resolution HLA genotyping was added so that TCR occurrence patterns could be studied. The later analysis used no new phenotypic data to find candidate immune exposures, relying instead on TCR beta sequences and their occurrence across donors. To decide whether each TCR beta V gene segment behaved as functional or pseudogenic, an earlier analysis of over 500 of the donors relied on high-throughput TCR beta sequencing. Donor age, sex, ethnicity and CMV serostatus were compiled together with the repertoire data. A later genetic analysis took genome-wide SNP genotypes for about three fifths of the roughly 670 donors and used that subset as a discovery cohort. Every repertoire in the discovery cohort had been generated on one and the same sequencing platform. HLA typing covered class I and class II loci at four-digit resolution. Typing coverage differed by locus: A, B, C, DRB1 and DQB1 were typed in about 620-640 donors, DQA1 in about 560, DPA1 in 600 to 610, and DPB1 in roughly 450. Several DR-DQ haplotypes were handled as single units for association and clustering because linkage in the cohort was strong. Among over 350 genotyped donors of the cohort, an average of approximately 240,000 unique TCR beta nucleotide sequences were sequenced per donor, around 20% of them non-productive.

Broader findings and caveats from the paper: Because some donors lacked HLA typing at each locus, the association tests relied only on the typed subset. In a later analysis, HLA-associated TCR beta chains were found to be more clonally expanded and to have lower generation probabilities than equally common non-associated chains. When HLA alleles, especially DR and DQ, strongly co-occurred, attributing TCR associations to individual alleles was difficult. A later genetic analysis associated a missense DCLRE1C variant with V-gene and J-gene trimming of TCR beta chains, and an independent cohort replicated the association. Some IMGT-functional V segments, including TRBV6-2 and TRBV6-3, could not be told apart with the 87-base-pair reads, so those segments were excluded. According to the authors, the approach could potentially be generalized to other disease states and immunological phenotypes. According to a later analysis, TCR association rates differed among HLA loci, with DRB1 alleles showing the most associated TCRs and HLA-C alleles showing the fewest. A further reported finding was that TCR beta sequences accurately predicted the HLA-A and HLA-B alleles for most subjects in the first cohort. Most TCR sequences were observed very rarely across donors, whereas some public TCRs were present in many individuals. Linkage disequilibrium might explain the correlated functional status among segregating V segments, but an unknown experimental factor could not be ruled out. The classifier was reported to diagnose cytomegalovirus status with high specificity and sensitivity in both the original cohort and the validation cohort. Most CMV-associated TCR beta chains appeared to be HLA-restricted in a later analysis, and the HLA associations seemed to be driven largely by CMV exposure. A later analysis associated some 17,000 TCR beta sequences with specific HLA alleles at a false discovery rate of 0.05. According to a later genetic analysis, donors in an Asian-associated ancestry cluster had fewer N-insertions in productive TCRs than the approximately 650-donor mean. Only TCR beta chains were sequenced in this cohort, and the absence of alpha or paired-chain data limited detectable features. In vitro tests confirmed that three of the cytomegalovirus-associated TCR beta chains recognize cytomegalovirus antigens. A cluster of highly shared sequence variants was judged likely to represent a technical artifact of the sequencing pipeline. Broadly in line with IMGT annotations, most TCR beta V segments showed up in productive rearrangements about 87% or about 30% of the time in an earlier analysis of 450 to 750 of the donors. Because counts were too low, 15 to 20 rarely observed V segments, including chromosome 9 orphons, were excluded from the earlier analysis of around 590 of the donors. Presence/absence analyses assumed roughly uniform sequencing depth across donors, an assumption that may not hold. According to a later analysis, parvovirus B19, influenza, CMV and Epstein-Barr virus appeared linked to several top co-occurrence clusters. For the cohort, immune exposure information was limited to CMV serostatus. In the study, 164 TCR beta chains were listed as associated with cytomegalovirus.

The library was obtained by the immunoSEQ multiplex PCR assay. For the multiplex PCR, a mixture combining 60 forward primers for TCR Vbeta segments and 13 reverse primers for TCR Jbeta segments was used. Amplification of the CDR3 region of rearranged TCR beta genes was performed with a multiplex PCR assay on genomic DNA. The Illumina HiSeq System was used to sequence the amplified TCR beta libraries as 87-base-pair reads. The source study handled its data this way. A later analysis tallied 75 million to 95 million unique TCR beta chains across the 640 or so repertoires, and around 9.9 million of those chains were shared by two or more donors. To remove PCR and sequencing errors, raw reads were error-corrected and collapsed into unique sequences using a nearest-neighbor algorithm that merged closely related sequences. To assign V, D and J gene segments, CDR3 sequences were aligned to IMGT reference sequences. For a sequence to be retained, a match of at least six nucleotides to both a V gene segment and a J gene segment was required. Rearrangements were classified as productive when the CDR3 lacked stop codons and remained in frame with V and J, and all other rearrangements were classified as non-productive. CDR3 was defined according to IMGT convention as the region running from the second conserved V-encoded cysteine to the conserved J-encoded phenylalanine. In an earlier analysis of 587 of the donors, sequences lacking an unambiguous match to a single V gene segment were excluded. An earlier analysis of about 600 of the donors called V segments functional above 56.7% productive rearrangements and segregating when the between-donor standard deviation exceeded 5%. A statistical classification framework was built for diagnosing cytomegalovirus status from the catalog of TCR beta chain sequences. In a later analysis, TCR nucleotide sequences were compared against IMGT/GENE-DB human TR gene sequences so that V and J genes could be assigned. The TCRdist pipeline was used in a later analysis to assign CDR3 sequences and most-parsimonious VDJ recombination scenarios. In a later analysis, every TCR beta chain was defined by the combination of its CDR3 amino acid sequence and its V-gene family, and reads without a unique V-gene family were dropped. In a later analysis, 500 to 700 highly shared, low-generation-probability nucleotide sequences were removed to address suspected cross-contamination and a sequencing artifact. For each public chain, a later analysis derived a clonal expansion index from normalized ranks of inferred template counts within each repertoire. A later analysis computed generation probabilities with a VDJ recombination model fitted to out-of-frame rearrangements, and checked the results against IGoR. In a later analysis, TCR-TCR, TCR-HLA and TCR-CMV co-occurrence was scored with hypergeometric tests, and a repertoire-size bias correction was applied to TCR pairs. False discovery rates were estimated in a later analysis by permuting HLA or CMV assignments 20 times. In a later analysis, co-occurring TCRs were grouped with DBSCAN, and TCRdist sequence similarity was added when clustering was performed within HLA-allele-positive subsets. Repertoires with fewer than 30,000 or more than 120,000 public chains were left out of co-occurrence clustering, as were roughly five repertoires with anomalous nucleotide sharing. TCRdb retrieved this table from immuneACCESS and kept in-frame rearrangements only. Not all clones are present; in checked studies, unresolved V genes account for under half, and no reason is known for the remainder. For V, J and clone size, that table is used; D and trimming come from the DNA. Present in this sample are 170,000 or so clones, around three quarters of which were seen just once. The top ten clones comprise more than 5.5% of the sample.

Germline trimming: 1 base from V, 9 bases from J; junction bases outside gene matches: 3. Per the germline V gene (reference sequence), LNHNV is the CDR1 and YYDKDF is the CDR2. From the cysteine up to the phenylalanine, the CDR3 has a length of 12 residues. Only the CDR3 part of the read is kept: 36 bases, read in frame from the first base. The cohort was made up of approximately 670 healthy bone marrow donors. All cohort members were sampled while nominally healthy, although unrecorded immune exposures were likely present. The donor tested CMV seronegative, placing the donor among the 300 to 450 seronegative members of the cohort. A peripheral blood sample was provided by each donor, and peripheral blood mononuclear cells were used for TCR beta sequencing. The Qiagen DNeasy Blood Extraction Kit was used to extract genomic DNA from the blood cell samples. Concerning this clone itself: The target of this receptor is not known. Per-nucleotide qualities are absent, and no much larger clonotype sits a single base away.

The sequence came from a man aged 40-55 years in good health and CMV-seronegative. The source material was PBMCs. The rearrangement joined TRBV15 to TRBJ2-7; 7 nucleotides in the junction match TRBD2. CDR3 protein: CATSRGGGVQYF. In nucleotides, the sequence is TGTGCCACCAGCAGAGGGGGAGGGGTGCAGTACTTC.